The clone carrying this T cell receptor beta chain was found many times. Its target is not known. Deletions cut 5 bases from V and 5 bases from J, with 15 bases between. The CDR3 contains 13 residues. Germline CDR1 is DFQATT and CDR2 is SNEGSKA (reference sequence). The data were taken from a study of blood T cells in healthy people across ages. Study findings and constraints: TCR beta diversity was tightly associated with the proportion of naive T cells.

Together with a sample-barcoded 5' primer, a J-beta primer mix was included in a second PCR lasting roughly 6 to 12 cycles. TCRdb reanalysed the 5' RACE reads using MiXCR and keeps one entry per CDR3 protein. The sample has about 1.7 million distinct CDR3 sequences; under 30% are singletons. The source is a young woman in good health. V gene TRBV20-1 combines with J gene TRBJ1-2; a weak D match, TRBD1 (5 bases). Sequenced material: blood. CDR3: CSAYDGARYGYTF. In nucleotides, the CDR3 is TGCAGTGCTTACGACGGGGCGCGGTATGGCTACACCTTC.